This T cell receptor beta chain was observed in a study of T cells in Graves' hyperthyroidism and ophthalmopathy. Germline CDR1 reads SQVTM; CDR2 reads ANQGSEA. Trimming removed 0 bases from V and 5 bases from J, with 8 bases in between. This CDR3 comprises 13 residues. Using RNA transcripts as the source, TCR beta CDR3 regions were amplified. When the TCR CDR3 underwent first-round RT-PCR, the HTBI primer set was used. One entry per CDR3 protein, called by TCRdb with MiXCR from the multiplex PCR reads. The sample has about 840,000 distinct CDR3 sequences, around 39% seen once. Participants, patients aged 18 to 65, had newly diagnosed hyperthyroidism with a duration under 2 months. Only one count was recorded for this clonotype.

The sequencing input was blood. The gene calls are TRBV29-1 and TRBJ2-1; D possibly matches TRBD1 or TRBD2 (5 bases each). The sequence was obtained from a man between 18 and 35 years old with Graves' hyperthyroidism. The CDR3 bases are TGCAGCGTTGAAGAGAGGGACCACAATGAGCAGTTCTTC. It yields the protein CSVEERDHNEQFF.